The 7 T cell receptor beta chains presented below share a single source sample, sequenced in a study of long-term antiretroviral therapy in people with HIV. This was the immunoSEQ v3.0 assay at survey level. Produced via immunoSEQ multiplex PCR; TCRdb's table is partial and in-frame only. This sample has around 35,000 clones; 65% to 80% occur once, and the top ten carry around 8%. This material consisted of unsorted PBMCs, taken 3.1 years after starting antiretroviral therapy. The source is a woman aged 45-60 years with HIV.

The chain recombines TRBV15 with TRBJ1-1, with D possibly being TRBD1 (6 bases). Germline CDR1 and CDR2: LNHNV and YYDKDF (reference sequence). The CDR3 consists of 16 residues. V was clipped by 8 bases and J by 0 bases, with 19 bases between them. CDR3 loop: CATQNTGTGMNTEAFF. The CDR3, as DNA: TGTGCCACCCAGAATACGGGTACAGGGATGAACACTGAAGCTTTCTTT.

The J gene is TRBJ1-1, the V gene TRBV12-5; D is undetermined. The CDR3 totals 11 residues. The V gene's germline CDR1 is LGHNT and CDR2 FRNRAP. Trimming cost V 6 bases and J 7 bases, with 9 bases left between them. In DNA form, the CDR3 reads TGTGCTAGTGGGCTCAAGCTTGAAGCTTTCTTT. Protein sequence: CASGLKLEAFF.

The gene calls are TRBV14 and TRBJ2-5; D gene ambiguous. The V end lost 5 bases, the J end lost 2 bases, and 9 bases lay between the germline ends. This CDR3 spans 13 amino acids. Germline V gives CDR1 SGHDN, CDR2 FVKESK. CDR3 nucleotides: TGTGCCAGCAGCTTTGGCGGTCAAGAGACCCAGTACTTC. This translates into CASSFGGQETQYF. The full variable domain, completed using reference TRBV14 and TRBJ2-5, is EAGVTQFPSHSVIEKGQTVTLRCDPISGHDNLYWYRRVMGKEIKFLLHFVKESKQDESGMPNNRFLAERTGGTYSTLKVQPAELEDSGVYFCASSFGGQETQYFGPGTRLLVL.

The chain has TRBV11-2 and TRBJ1-2, with 8 bases identical to TRBD1. CDR3 length equals 14 residues. Germline V gene lookup returns CDR1 SGHAT and CDR2 FQNNGV. Trimming cost V 5 bases and J 3 bases; bases outside gene matches: 5. The CDR3 is CASSAQGGHYGYTF. The CDR3 nucleotides are TGTGCCAGCAGCGCACAGGGGGGACACTATGGCTACACCTTC.

The CDR3: CASVRDRGNNEQFF. CDR3 DNA sequence: TGTGCCAGCGTTCGGGACAGGGGGAATAATGAGCAGTTCTTC. The chain carries TRBV6-1 and TRBJ2-1, with 11 bases that match TRBD1. CDR3 size: 14 residues. Germline-derived CDR1 and CDR2 are MNHNS and SASEGT. Trimming at V came to 8 bases and at J to 7 bases, leaving 7 bases not matched to a gene.

This clone was picked up one time. This rearrangement joins TRBV19 to TRBJ1-2; a weak D match, TRBD1 (5 bases). Trimming took 4 bases from V and 4 from J, leaving 7 bases between them. This CDR3 region has 12 residues. Germline assignment: CDR1 LNHDA and CDR2 SQIVND (reference sequence). CDR3 DNA sequence: TGTGCCAGTAGTAGGGGCGGCTATGGCTACACCTTC. Encoded protein: CASSRGGYGYTF.

This clone was seen just once. The V call is TRBV11-3, the J call TRBJ2-3; D gene uncertain. This CDR3 is built from 14 residues. V gave up 3 bases and J gave up 0 bases, with 7 bases separating them. Looked up from germline, CDR1 is SGHNT and CDR2 is YENEEA. The CDR3 loop is CASSLGSSTDTQYF. As DNA, the CDR3 is TGTGCCAGCAGCTTGGGCTCAAGCACAGATACGCAGTATTTT.